There are many counts of the clone carrying this T cell receptor (beta chain). What it binds is unknown. The sample originates from a study of Graves' ophthalmopathy and Graves' hyperthyroidism. Losses at the gene ends were 4 bases for V and 4 bases for J; bases not matched to a gene: 7. The CDR3 spans 14 residues. Germline CDR1 is SGHRS and CDR2 is YFSETQ. Notes on the study in general: Blood also carried most expanded thyroid clonotypes exceeding 0.001 frequency.

Using RNA transcripts, the TCR beta CDR3 regions were amplified. Amplification began with first-round RT-PCR using HTBI primers, then second-round multiplex PCR was performed. TCRdb independently ran MiXCR on the multiplex PCR reads; one entry per CDR3 protein. This sample has under 400,000 distinct CDR3 sequences, with 15% to 20% found just once. Other autoimmune diseases, uncontrolled infections, pregnancy or lactation excluded patients from enrollment. Sequencing input: peripheral blood. The rearrangement uses TRBV5-1 and TRBJ1-1; 7 bases are a match to TRBD1. The receptor's source is an adult man with Graves' ophthalmopathy. Here the CDR3 DNA reads TGCGCCAGCAGCACCGGACAGGTACCCACTGAAGCTTTCTTT. This sequence encodes CASSTGQVPTEAFF.